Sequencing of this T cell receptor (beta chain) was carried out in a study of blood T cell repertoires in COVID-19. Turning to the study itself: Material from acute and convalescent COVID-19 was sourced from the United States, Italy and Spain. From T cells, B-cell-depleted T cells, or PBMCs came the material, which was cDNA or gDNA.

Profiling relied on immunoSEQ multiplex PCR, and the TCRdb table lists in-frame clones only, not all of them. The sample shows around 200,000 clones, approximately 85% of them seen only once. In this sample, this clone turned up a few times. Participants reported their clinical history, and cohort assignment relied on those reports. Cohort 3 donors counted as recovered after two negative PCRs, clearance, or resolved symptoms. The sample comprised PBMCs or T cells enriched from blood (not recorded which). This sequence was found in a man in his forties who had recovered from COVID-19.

The chain's CDR3 is CASSQVGGSPTGAFF. The CDR3 coding sequence is TGTGCCAGCAGCCAAGTTGGGGGCAGCCCAACTGGGGCTTTCTTT. The rearrangement uses TRBV14 and TRBJ1-1, with D possibly being TRBD1 (6 bases). Germline CDR1 and CDR2: SGHDN and FVKESK. The CDR3 is 15 residues long. V lost 1 base to trimming and J lost 11 bases, with 20 bases between them.